Listed here are 30 T cell receptor beta chains from one sample, sequenced in a study of control samples from healthy donors and cancer patients. Produced via immunoSEQ multiplex PCR; TCRdb's table is partial and in-frame only. The data contain over 100,000 clones, approximately 90% of them seen just once; the ten biggest clones take up around 17%. Source material: blood. The receptors derive from a woman between 50 and 59 years old in good health.

This sequence joins TRBV5-4 and TRBJ1-2; 7 bases line up with TRBD1. The CDR3 sequence is 15 residues long. V lost 2 bases to trimming and J lost 6 bases; unmatched junction nucleotides: 10. The germline gives CDR1 SGHNT, CDR2 YYREEE (reference sequence). The CDR3 DNA reads as TGTGCCAGCAGCTTAACAGGGGCGGTTTTAAATGGCTACACCTTC. This codes for CASSLTGAVLNGYTF.

The gene calls are TRBV7-9 and TRBJ1-4; 8 bases are a match to TRBD1. This CDR3 region has 18 residues. CDR1 is SEHNR and CDR2 is FQNEAQ in the germline V gene (reference sequence). The junction had 11 bases not matched to a gene; V was cut back by 1 base and J by 4 bases. The CDR3: CASSLVLPGTGLNEKLFF. For the CDR3, the DNA is TGTGCCAGCAGCTTAGTCCTACCTGGGACAGGACTTAATGAAAAACTGTTTTTT.

This clone was detected once. The V gene is TRBV30, the J gene TRBJ1-1; unclear D gene. V was cut by 4 bases and J by 2 bases, with 8 bases left in between. This CDR3 is 12 amino acids long. CDR1 is GTSNPN, CDR2 SVGIG, per germline (reference sequence). CDR3 region: CAWTDLNTEAFF. CDR3 DNA sequence: TGTGCCTGGACAGACCTAAACACTGAAGCTTTCTTT. The full variable domain, completed using reference TRBV30 and TRBJ1-1, is SQTIHQWPATLVQPVGSPLSLECTVEGTSNPNLYWYRQAAGRGLQLLFYSVGIGQISSEVPQNLSASRPQDRQFILSSKKLLLSDSGFYLCAWTDLNTEAFFGQGTRLTVV.

The rearrangement links TRBV19 to TRBJ2-3; 7 bases map to TRBD1. Germline loops: CDR1 LNHDA, CDR2 SQIVND (reference sequence). This CDR3 spans 15 amino acids. Trimming removed 6 bases from V and 2 bases from J; junction bases left unmatched: 8. DNA of the CDR3: TGTGCCAGTAGCTTACGACAGGGCCACACAGATACGCAGTATTTT. Its translation: CASSLRQGHTDTQYF.

The V gene is TRBV19, the J gene TRBJ1-5; D perhaps matches TRBD1 (5 bases). The germline gives CDR1 LNHDA, CDR2 SQIVND (reference sequence). V was pared by 7 bases and J by 5 bases, with 21 bases between. This CDR3 contains 16 residues. The CDR3 protein is CASTRGAGDPYQPQHF. CDR3 nucleotide sequence: TGTGCCAGTACCCGCGGGGCGGGGGACCCATATCAGCCCCAGCATTTT.

The chain couples TRBV6-6 to TRBJ2-5; 7 bases are shared with TRBD2. Trimming cost V 8 bases and J 5 bases; bases outside gene matches: 5. In germline, CDR1 is MNHNY, CDR2 SVGAGI (reference sequence). The CDR3 totals 12 residues. CDR3 sequence reads: CASLGGGETQYF. CDR3 DNA sequence: TGTGCCAGCCTCGGGGGAGGGGAGACCCAGTACTTC.

This chain uses TRBV6-5 with TRBJ1-1; D uncertain. The length of the CDR3 is 14 residues. CDR1 and CDR2 (germline): MNHEY, SVGAGI. The V and J ends lost 6 bases and 1 base respectively, with 12 bases between them. The CDR3 is CASRPGPENTEAFF. As DNA, the CDR3 is TGTGCCAGCAGGCCGGGTCCTGAGAACACTGAAGCTTTCTTT.

Regarding this clone: The same CDR3 is also encoded by other DNA sequences in this sample. The chain combines TRBV7-2 with TRBJ1-5; no reliable D call. Trimming removed 1 base from V and 4 bases from J, with 8 bases in between. The CDR3 totals 14 residues. Germline assignment: CDR1 SGHTA and CDR2 FQGNSA. In DNA, the CDR3 is TGTGCCAGCAGCTTAGAGGTAGGGAATCAGCCCCAGCATTTT. Translation: CASSLEVGNQPQHF.

The chain's CDR3 is CASSSTSSVWYF. In DNA form, the CDR3 reads TGTGCCAGCAGTTCCACCAGTTCAGTTTGGTACTTC. V is TRBV6-5 and J is TRBJ2-7, with no clear D. V lost 4 bases and J 12 bases, leaving 16 bases between the germline ends. The CDR3 extends over 12 amino acids. Per germline, CDR1 MNHEY and CDR2 SVGAGI.

The rearrangement joins TRBV9 to TRBJ2-7; D is unresolved. This CDR3 comprises 15 residues. Germline CDR1 SGDLS, CDR2 YYNGEE. Deletions cut 2 bases from V and 5 bases from J, with 17 bases between. The CDR3 sequence: CASSVVTAGLDEQYF. CDR3 nucleotides: TGTGCCAGCAGCGTGGTCACCGCAGGCTTGGACGAGCAGTACTTC.

The chain combines TRBV6-6 with TRBJ1-6, with TRBD1 matching over 8 bases. CDR3 length: 13 amino acids. J gave up 8 bases and V 7 bases, and 4 bases lay outside the gene matches. Per the germline V gene, CDR1 is MNHNY and CDR2 is SVGAGI (reference sequence). The CDR3 DNA reads TGTGCCAGCATCGACAGGGGTGATTCACCCCTCCACTTT. The encoded protein is CASIDRGDSPLHF.

The chain couples TRBV5-4 to TRBJ1-2; TRBD1 matches 8 bases. Germline V gene data show CDR1 as SGHNT and CDR2 as YYREEE (reference sequence). There are 13 residues in the CDR3. Trimming took 4 bases from V and 9 from J; bases not matched to a gene: 8. This CDR3 is CASSPGQGRRYTF. The CDR3 nucleotides are TGTGCCAGCAGCCCCGGACAGGGTCGGCGCTACACCTTC.

This clone was observed a few times. CDR3 protein: CASSLDPRDGEQYV. The CDR3 nucleotides read TGTGCCAGCAGTTTGGACCCCAGGGACGGCGAGCAGTACGTC. V gene TRBV27 combines with J gene TRBJ2-7; D is perhaps TRBD1 or TRBD2 (5 bases each). CDR3 length: 14 residues. Germline CDR1 reads MNHEY; CDR2 reads SMNVEV (reference sequence). The V end lost 3 bases, the J end lost 6 bases, and 15 bases lay between the germline ends.

This clone is a singleton in its sample. The chain is built from TRBV21-1 and TRBJ1-2; TRBD1 is taken as the D call from the table, unchecked against the DNA. TRBV21-1 is a listed pseudogene. CDR3 size: 16 residues. CDR3 nucleotide sequence: TGTGCCAGCAGCAAAAAGGGACAGGGCTTAAACTATGGCTACACCTTC. It codes for CASSKKGQGLNYGYTF.

The chain recombines TRBV7-9 with TRBJ1-2, with 7 bases identical to TRBD1. This CDR3 is built from 14 residues. Germline values: CDR1 SEHNR, CDR2 FQNEAQ (reference sequence). The trim removed 5 bases at V and 4 bases at J, leaving 7 bases unmatched. CDR3: CASSPTTGTYGYTF. The CDR3 DNA reads TGTGCCAGCAGCCCCACGACAGGGACCTATGGCTACACCTTC.

J is TRBJ2-5 and V is TRBV12-5; D might be TRBD1 (5 bases). CDR3 size: 11 residues. Germline CDR1 reads LGHNT; CDR2 reads FRNRAP. V gave up 9 bases and J gave up 3 bases, with 8 bases separating them. The CDR3 here is CASKGEETQYF. CDR3 nucleotide sequence: TGTGCTAGCAAAGGGGAAGAGACCCAGTACTTC.

The chain uses TRBV6-5 and TRBJ1-1, with D uncertain. The CDR3 is 16 amino acids. Trimming cost V 2 bases and J 0 bases, with 13 bases left between them. Per the germline V gene, CDR1 is MNHEY and CDR2 is SVGAGI. CDR3 coding DNA: TGTGCCAGCAGTTACGGATCCGGAATCGTGAACACTGAAGCTTTCTTT. Protein product: CASSYGSGIVNTEAFF.

This rearrangement joins TRBV7-9 to TRBJ1-1; no clear D. CDR1 and CDR2 (germline): SEHNR, FQNEAQ (reference sequence). Trimming cost V 2 bases and J 4 bases, with 2 bases left between them. This CDR3 spans 11 amino acids. The CDR3 bases are TGTGCCAGCAGCTTAACCACTGAAGCTTTCTTT. This gives the protein CASSLTTEAFF.

This clone was counted only a few times. The chain couples TRBV4-3 to TRBJ2-3; D unclear. Trimming cost V 0 bases and J 6 bases, with 10 bases left between them. Per the germline V gene, CDR1 is LGHNA and CDR2 is YSLEER. The CDR3 is made up of 14 amino acids. The CDR3 bases are TGCGCCAGCAGCCAAGATCGTTCCGTGGATACGCAGTATTTT. This gives the protein CASSQDRSVDTQYF.

The chain links TRBV11-2 to TRBJ2-1; 11 bases match TRBD2. The germline CDR1 and CDR2 sequences are SGHAT and FQNNGV. V trimming: 3 bases; J trimming: 4 bases; junction bases outside the gene matches: 2. There are 15 residues in the CDR3. This chain's CDR3 is CASSLTSGEYNEQFF. In nucleotides, the CDR3 is TGTGCCAGCAGCTTGACTAGCGGGGAGTACAATGAGCAGTTCTTC. Supplemented by reference TRBV11-2 and TRBJ2-1, the full variable domain reads EAGVAQSPRYKIIEKRQSVAFWCNPISGHATLYWYQQILGQGPKLLIQFQNNGVVDDSQLPKDRFSAERLKGVDSTLKIQPAKLEDSAVYLCASSLTSGEYNEQFFGPGTRLTVL.

Only one count was recorded for this clone. The chain links TRBV30 to TRBJ2-3, with D tentatively TRBD2 (6 bases). The V end was cut by 0 bases, the J end by 0 bases, with 13 bases between. This CDR3 spans 16 amino acids. Per germline, CDR1 GTSNPN and CDR2 SVGIG (reference sequence). CDR3 nucleotides: TGTGCCTGGAGTGTCGGGGGAAGGACTAGCACAGATACGCAGTATTTT. Protein: CAWSVGGRTSTDTQYF. Full variable domain (remainder filled in from reference TRBV30 and TRBJ2-3): SQTIHQWPATLVQPVGSPLSLECTVEGTSNPNLYWYRQAAGRGLQLLFYSVGIGQISSEVPQNLSASRPQDRQFILSSKKLLLSDSGFYLCAWSVGGRTSTDTQYFGPGTRLTVL.

The rearrangement joins TRBV7-2 to TRBJ2-7, with a tentative D call TRBD1 (6 bases). CDR3 length: 13 amino acids. V was trimmed by 5 bases and J by 6 bases, leaving 14 bases between them. Germline values: CDR1 SGHTA, CDR2 FQGNSA. The CDR3 sequence is CASSDTLDSEQYV. In DNA, the CDR3 is TGTGCCAGCAGCGACACATTGGACAGCGAGCAGTACGTC.

The chain is built from TRBV4-1 and TRBJ2-2; D may be TRBD1 or TRBD2 (7 bases each). V was clipped by 3 bases and J by 0 bases, with 29 bases between them. This CDR3 spans 22 amino acids. Germline CDR1 MGHRA, CDR2 YSYEKL. In nucleotides, the CDR3 is TGCGCCAGCAGCCAGAAGGGACTAAGGCGGGACTTAGGGACAGCGAACACCGGGGAGCTGTTTTTT. Protein product: CASSQKGLRRDLGTANTGELFF.

This sequence joins TRBV7-2 and TRBJ1-1; D is perhaps TRBD1 (5 bases). This CDR3 region has 13 residues. Germline V gene sequence: CDR1 SGHTA, CDR2 FQGNSA. V lost 1 base and J lost 6, with 9 bases in between. The CDR3 DNA reads as TGTGCCAGCAGCTTAGACGGGGGAGCTGAAGCTTTCTTT. Translation gives CASSLDGGAEAFF.

This clone was seen a handful of times. The CDR3 spells CASSPQARDGELFF. The CDR3 DNA reads as TGCGCCAGCAGCCCCCAAGCCCGCGACGGGGAGCTGTTTTTT. The J gene is TRBJ2-2, the V gene TRBV4-1; no definite D call. V lost 4 bases and J lost 7, with 13 bases in between. Germline V gene lookup returns CDR1 MGHRA and CDR2 YSYEKL. The CDR3 totals 14 residues.

The chain couples TRBV19 to TRBJ2-7; weak D call: TRBD1 (8 bases). The ends were cut back, 3 bases at V and 4 bases at J, with 19 bases in the middle. Germline V gene sequence: CDR1 LNHDA, CDR2 SQIVND (reference sequence). The CDR3 covers 16 residues. CDR3 sequence (DNA): TGTGCCAGTAGTATGGAGGACAGGGAGGGAAGTTACGAGCAGTACTTC. It codes for CASSMEDREGSYEQYF.

This sequence joins TRBV7-9 and TRBJ2-5, with TRBD1 identical over 8 bases. The junction had 8 bases not matched to a gene; V was cut back by 8 bases and J by 6 bases. Germline V lookup: CDR1 SEHNR, CDR2 FQNEAQ (reference sequence). CDR3 size: 13 residues. CDR3 loop: CASGDRGTKTQYF. CDR3 in DNA: TGTGCCAGCGGAGACAGGGGTACAAAGACCCAGTACTTC.

The rearrangement uses TRBV5-1 and TRBJ1-4; weak D call: TRBD1 (5 bases). The CDR3 sequence is 17 residues long. Per the germline V gene, CDR1 is SGHRS and CDR2 is YFSETQ. Trimming took 0 bases from V and 0 from J, leaving 12 bases between them. The CDR3 protein is CASSLGTGVATNEKLFF. The CDR3 coding sequence is TGCGCCAGCAGCTTGGGGACGGGGGTGGCAACTAATGAAAAACTGTTTTTT. Based on the CDR3 plus reference TRBV5-1 and TRBJ1-4, the full variable domain is KAGVTQTPRYLIKTRGQQVTLSCSPISGHRSVSWYQQTPGQGLQFLFEYFSETQRNKGNFPGRFSGRQFSNSRSEMNVSTLELGDSALYLCASSLGTGVATNEKLFFGSGTQLSVL.

The chain recombines TRBV5-1 with TRBJ2-7; 8 bases agree with TRBD2. CDR1 is SGHRS and CDR2 is YFSETQ in the germline V gene. After removal of 1 base from V and 4 bases from J, the junction contained 4 bases not matched to a gene. This CDR3 comprises 14 residues. DNA of the CDR3: TGCGCCAGCAGCTTGTACGGGGGGGGTTACGAGCAGTACGTC. This codes for CASSLYGGGYEQYV.

This clone showed up just once. This chain joins TRBV3-1 (or the pseudogene TRBV3-2) and TRBJ1-4; possible D gene TRBD1, 6 bases. Germline V gene data show CDR1 as LGHDT and CDR2 as YNNKEL (reference sequence). V was clipped by 4 bases and J by 8 bases, with 17 bases between them. The CDR3 contains 15 residues. The CDR3 coding sequence is TGTGCCAGCAGCCGGAAAGGGGGAGATCAGGAAAAACTGTTTTTT. Translating gives CASSRKGGDQEKLFF.